The following is a T cell receptor beta chain sequence with its context. The antigen is unknown. Data came from immunoSEQ multiplex PCR; TCRdb stores just in-frame clones and leaves some out. The data hold 2 million to 2.5 million clones, with 85% to 95% observed a single time. Trimming stripped 1 base from V and 1 base from J, with 7 bases between. Germline assignment: CDR1 LGHNA and CDR2 YSLEER. The CDR3 length is 14 residues. This sample is part of a study of shared clonotypes between healthy human individuals. Study-level points and caveats: Non-shared clonotypes showed lower generation probabilities than clonotypes common to all four donors.

The source material was naive CD4+ T cells sorted from blood. Subset denoted: CD45RA+ positively selected. The TCR sequence derives from a man aged 18 to 29 in good health. The chain uses TRBV4-3 and TRBJ1-1; D is ambiguous. CDR3 coding DNA: TGCGCCAGCAGCCAAGCGTGGGGGAACACTGAAGCTTTCTTT. Its protein is CASSQAWGNTEAFF.